This T cell receptor (beta chain) was captured by sequencing in a study of blood T cell repertoires in COVID-19. Overall study: Researchers got acute and convalescent COVID-19 samples from the United States, Italy and Spain. PBMCs, B-cell-depleted T cells, or T cells provided the cDNA or gDNA that made up the material.

Germline V gene sequence: CDR1 SQVTM, CDR2 ANQGSEA. Trimming at V came to 5 bases and at J to 8 bases, leaving 7 bases not matched to a gene. The CDR3 runs 12 residues. Source study methods: Estimation of nucleated cell counts relied on the amplification of reference gene primers. Sequenced by immunoSEQ multiplex PCR; TCRdb stores in-frame clones only, minus some. D and trimming were read from the DNA, whereas the V and J calls and clone size are those reported in that table. In the table there are 110,000 to 150,000 clones, approximately 80% of which are singletons. This clone was seen a single time.

The chain joins TRBV29-1 to TRBJ1-2, with 8 bases identical to TRBD1. The sequencing sample was made of peripheral blood. The sequence was obtained from a woman aged 50 to 60 with acute or convalescent COVID-19. CDR3 nucleotides: TGCAGCGTTACAGGGGGGACTATGGGCTACACCTTC. Its translation: CSVTGGTMGYTF.